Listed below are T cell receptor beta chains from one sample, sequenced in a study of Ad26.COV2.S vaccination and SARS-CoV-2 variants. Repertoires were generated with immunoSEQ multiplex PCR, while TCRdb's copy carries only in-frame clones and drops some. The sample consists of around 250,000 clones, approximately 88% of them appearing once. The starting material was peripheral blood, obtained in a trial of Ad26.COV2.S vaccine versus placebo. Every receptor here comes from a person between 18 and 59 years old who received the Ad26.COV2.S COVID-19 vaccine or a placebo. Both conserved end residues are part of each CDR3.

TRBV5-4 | CASRRSRRDGDTGELFF
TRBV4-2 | CASSQDPTDANVLTF
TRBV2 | CANRDAGGADTQYF
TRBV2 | CASRQGSYNSPLHF
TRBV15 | CATSGPTKLLRNEQFF
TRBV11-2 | CASRLVQGAGREAFF
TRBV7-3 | CASSSPPFGAVTF
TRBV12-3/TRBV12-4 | CAGGRIYNEQFF
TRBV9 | CASSPTGSSGANVLTF
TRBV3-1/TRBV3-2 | CASSRDSSNQPQHF
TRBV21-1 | CASRRRGGSLYGYTF
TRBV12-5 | CASADRTGSQHF
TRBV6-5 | CASSYRGGGEKLFF
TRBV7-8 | CASSFLGTKNIQYF
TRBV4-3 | CASSRTGNTGELFF
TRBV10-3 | CAISESNRRTQSDSNYGYTF
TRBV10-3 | CAISEGQEYEKLFF
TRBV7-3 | CASSLSGVNTGELFF
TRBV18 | CASSLRTSEYNEQFF
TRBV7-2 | CASTDLSAGGWYGYTF
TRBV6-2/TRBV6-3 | CASSYFPWTGSNTEAFF
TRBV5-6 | CASSYALTRDRKWSGYTF
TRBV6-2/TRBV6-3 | CASSYSTLTYFPEAFF
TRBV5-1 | CASSLAEGGAPYNEQFF
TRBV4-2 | CASSQGPLTSGGSTDTQYF
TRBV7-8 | CASSLGLAGMIDTQYF
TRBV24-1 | CATSDSGVDTEAFF
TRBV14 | CASSHQTTDTQYF
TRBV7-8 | CASSLAAGQKNEQFF
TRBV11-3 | CASSSTGSAEAFF
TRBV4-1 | CASSQEAGLYEQYF
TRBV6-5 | CASSRGGLAGDTQYF
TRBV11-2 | CASSASSGRRYNEQFF
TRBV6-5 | CASRGTTGANVLTF
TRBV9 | CASSALALEGYTF
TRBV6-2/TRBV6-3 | CASSYADREIGELFF
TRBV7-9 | CASSLEWIGLNPGNTIYF
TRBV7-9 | CASSLQTRPGNEQFF
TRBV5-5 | CASSLRGFYGYTF
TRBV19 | CASSYSPDTQYF
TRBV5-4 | CASSSVGTSGRKFF
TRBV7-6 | CASSLGGREETQYF
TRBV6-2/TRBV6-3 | CASSYSVWTGDGYTF
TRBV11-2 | CASSLAGMVNIQYF
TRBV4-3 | CASSQVGASTGTQYF
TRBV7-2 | CASSWTGVNQPQHF